This TCR beta chain emerged from a study of cytomegalovirus exposure and HLA in healthy donors (dated by TCRdb to 2016 to 2017). Regarding the research as a whole: According to an earlier analysis of a few hundred of the donors, roughly 180 million T cells yielded 100 million or so unique TCR beta sequences and more than 250 Gb of sequence data. Approximately 300 gigabases of sequencing data and about 92 million unique TCR sequences made up an early release that covered fewer than 650 HLA-typed donors. Typing coverage differed by locus: A, B, C, DRB1 and DQB1 were typed in about 620-630 donors, DQA1 in 500 to 550, DPA1 in approximately 600, and DPB1 in approximately 450. High-throughput TCR immunosequencing, statistical association of individual TCRs with disease status, and machine learning were combined to predict cytomegalovirus infection status. A later analysis re-examined previously published TCR beta repertoires from 600 to 700 donors and added high-resolution HLA genotyping to investigate patterns of TCR occurrence. A later genetic analysis used genome-wide SNP genotypes for about 65% of the roughly 670 donors, treating that subset as a discovery cohort. Among about 400 genotyped donors of the cohort, an average of around 250,000 unique TCR beta nucleotide sequences was sequenced per donor, of which about 18% were non-productive. Four or five DR-DQ haplotypes were handled as single units for association and clustering, since linkage in the cohort was strong. Every discovery cohort repertoire had been produced on one sequencing platform. HLA typing covered class I and class II loci at four-digit resolution. Besides the first cohort of 666 subjects, a separate validation cohort made up of roughly 120 different subjects was used. Alongside the repertoire data, information on donor age, sex, ethnicity and CMV serostatus was compiled. The genetic ancestry cluster associated with self-reported Caucasian donors included about four fifths of the roughly 400 genotyped donors. Rather than drawing on any new phenotypic data, the later analysis identified candidate immune exposures from TCR beta sequences and the way those sequences occurred across donors. The study aimed to test whether signatures of past pathogen exposure could be identified by cataloging public T cell receptors. The study used immunosequencing to profile the T cell repertoires of approximately 630 subjects and linked those repertoires to cytomegalovirus serostatus. An earlier analysis of approximately 640 of the donors applied high-throughput TCR beta sequencing to assess whether each TCR beta V gene segment acted as functional or pseudogenic. General study outcomes and caveats: Several of the top co-occurrence clusters appeared to be linked to parvovirus B19, influenza, CMV and Epstein-Barr virus, according to a later analysis. In this cohort, only TCR beta chains were sequenced, and detectable features were limited by the absence of alpha or paired-chain data. Correlated functional status among segregating V segments might be attributable to linkage disequilibrium, but an unknown experimental factor could not be ruled out. When HLA alleles, especially DR and DQ, strongly co-occurred, attributing TCR associations to individual alleles was difficult. A few of the identified cytomegalovirus-associated TCR beta chains were confirmed in vitro to be specific for cytomegalovirus antigens. A cluster of highly shared sequence variants was judged likely to represent a technical artifact of the sequencing pipeline. Specific HLA alleles were associated with over 15,000 TCR beta sequences at a false discovery rate of 0.05 in a later analysis. According to the authors, the approach could potentially be generalized to other disease states and immunological phenotypes. The study gave a list of roughly 150 TCR beta chains associated with cytomegalovirus. According to a later genetic analysis, donors in an Asian-associated ancestry cluster had fewer N-insertions in productive TCRs than the approximately 630-donor mean. Because HLA typing was missing for some donors at each locus, association tests included only the typed subset. Broadly in line with IMGT annotations, most TCR beta V segments showed up in productive rearrangements about 87% or about 30% of the time in an earlier analysis of approximately 600 of the donors. Because counts were too low, roughly 17 rarely observed V segments, including chromosome 9 orphons, were left out of the earlier analysis of over 550 of the donors. The 87-base-pair reads could not distinguish some IMGT-functional V segments, including TRBV6-2 and TRBV6-3, so those segments were excluded. The presence/absence analyses assumed that sequencing depth was roughly uniform across donors, and that assumption may not be true. Most TCR sequences were seen in very few donors, while some public TCRs were found in many individuals. A later analysis found that HLA-associated TCR beta chains were more clonally expanded and had lower generation probabilities than equally common non-associated chains. The classifier was reported to diagnose cytomegalovirus status with high specificity and sensitivity in both the original and validation cohorts. According to a later analysis, most CMV-associated TCR beta chains appeared to be HLA-restricted, and the HLA associations seemed to be driven largely by CMV exposure. A later analysis found that TCR association rates varied across HLA loci, with DRB1 alleles showing the most associated TCRs and HLA-C alleles the fewest. An association between a missense DCLRE1C variant and V-gene and J-gene trimming of TCR beta chains was found in a later genetic analysis and replicated in an independent cohort. A further reported finding was that TCR beta sequences accurately predicted the HLA-A and HLA-B alleles for most subjects in the first cohort. Immune exposure information for the cohort was limited to CMV serostatus.

Notes on this clone: Its specific antigen is unknown. No base quality information exists; no much larger clone differs at one position.

In total, roughly 710 healthy bone marrow donors made up the cohort. At the time of sampling, every cohort member was nominally healthy, though immune exposures that went unrecorded were likely present. The donor was CMV seronegative and was included in the group of over 300 seronegative cohort members. A peripheral blood sample was provided by each donor, and peripheral blood mononuclear cells were used for TCR beta sequencing. Genomic DNA was extracted from the blood cell samples with the Qiagen DNeasy Blood Extraction Kit. The method was the immunoSEQ multiplex PCR assay. A mixture of 60 forward primers for TCR Vbeta segments and 13 reverse primers for TCR Jbeta segments was used in the multiplex PCR. The CDR3 region of rearranged TCR beta genes was amplified from genomic DNA with a multiplex PCR assay. Amplified TCR beta libraries were sequenced as 87-base-pair reads on the Illumina HiSeq System. The paper's processing steps were these. Across the roughly 640 repertoires, a later analysis counted 60 million to 90 million unique TCR beta chains, roughly 11 million of which were shared by at least two donors. Raw reads were error-corrected and collapsed into unique sequences with a nearest-neighbor algorithm that merged closely related sequences to remove PCR and sequencing errors. To assign V, D and J gene segments, CDR3 sequences were aligned to IMGT reference sequences. For a sequence to be retained, at least a six-nucleotide match to both a V gene segment and a J gene segment was required. Rearrangements were called productive when the CDR3 lacked stop codons and stayed in frame with V and J; all others were non-productive. CDR3 was defined according to IMGT convention as the region running from the second conserved V-encoded cysteine to the conserved J-encoded phenylalanine. In an earlier analysis of more than 550 of the donors, sequences lacking an unambiguous match to a single V gene segment were excluded. In an earlier analysis of 450 to 700 of the donors, V segments were called functional above 56.7% productive rearrangements and were called segregating when the between-donor standard deviation exceeded 5%. A statistical classification framework was built to diagnose cytomegalovirus status from the catalog of TCR beta chain sequences. In a later analysis, V and J genes were assigned by comparing TCR nucleotide sequences against IMGT/GENE-DB human TR gene sequences. A later analysis assigned CDR3 sequences and most-parsimonious VDJ recombination scenarios with the TCRdist pipeline. In a later analysis, each TCR beta chain was defined by its CDR3 amino acid sequence together with its V-gene family, and reads lacking a unique V-gene family were excluded. A later analysis removed 592 highly shared, low-generation-probability nucleotide sequences to deal with suspected cross-contamination and a sequencing artifact. For each public chain, a later analysis derived a clonal expansion index from normalized ranks of inferred template counts within each repertoire. A later analysis computed generation probabilities with a VDJ recombination model fitted to out-of-frame rearrangements, and checked the results against IGoR. Hypergeometric tests were used in a later analysis to score TCR-TCR, TCR-HLA and TCR-CMV co-occurrence, with a repertoire-size bias correction applied to the TCR pairs. A later analysis estimated false discovery rates by permuting HLA or CMV assignments 20 times. In a later analysis, co-occurring TCRs were grouped with DBSCAN, and TCRdist sequence similarity was added when clustering was performed within HLA-allele-positive subsets. For co-occurrence clustering, repertoires with fewer than 30,000 or more than 120,000 public chains were excluded, along with five or six repertoires with anomalous nucleotide sharing. The table was pulled from immuneACCESS by TCRdb, which kept in-frame rearrangements only. Such tables lose some clones; where checked, under half of the loss comes from unresolved V genes, and the rest has no known cause. From that table come the V and J calls and clone size; the DNA was used to work out D and trimming. The sample table records fewer than 100,000 clones; roughly 73% of these occur just once. About 4% of the sample lies in the top ten.

According to the germline V gene, CDR1 reads SGHTA and CDR2 reads FQGTGA. The CDR3 runs 15 amino acids, cysteine and phenylalanine included. Only the CDR3 DNA stays, 45 bases, in frame from base 1. For this chain, trimming is 5 bases at the V end and 0 bases at the J end, and the number of junction bases without a gene match is 6. The chain couples TRBV7-3 to TRBJ2-7, and 8 junction bases match TRBD1. Input material: PBMCs. This receptor was identified in a woman aged 40 to 50 in good health and CMV-seronegative. For the CDR3, the sequence is CASSPGQASSYEQYF. The bases are TGTGCCAGCAGCCCGGGACAGGCGAGCTCCTACGAGCAGTACTTC.